Following are 6 T cell receptor beta chains from one sample sequenced in a study of T cells in Graves' hyperthyroidism and ophthalmopathy. Amplification targeted TCR beta CDR3 regions from RNA transcripts. With the HTBI primer set, the TCR CDR3 went through a first round of RT-PCR. Each CDR3 protein is one row after TCRdb ran MiXCR on the multiplex PCR reads. The sample lists hundreds of thousands of distinct CDR3 sequences; roughly a sixth were seen once. Sequencing used blood. The receptors originated from a woman younger than 30 with Graves' ophthalmopathy.

This clonotype has only a few counts. The V call is TRBV12-3 or TRBV12-4, the J call TRBJ1-2; D remains unclear. The CDR3 has 15 amino acids. V shed 2 bases and J shed 2 bases, with 12 bases lying between them. This CDR3 reads CASSLKAGSNYGYTF. For the CDR3, the DNA is TGTGCCAGCAGTTTAAAGGCTGGCAGCAACTATGGCTACACCTTC.

This clonotype was observed many times. The V call is TRBV11-2, the J call TRBJ1-5; D is perhaps TRBD1 (5 bases). Trimming took off 3 bases at V and 7 bases at J, with 13 bases between the two ends. This CDR3 is 14 amino acids long. In germline, CDR1 is SGHAT, CDR2 FQNNGV. The CDR3 spells CASSLGGAGQPQHF. The CDR3 region has the DNA TGTGCCAGCAGCTTGGGGGGTGCAGGGCAGCCCCAGCATTTT.

This clonotype has at least ten counts. The chain has TRBV20-1 and TRBJ2-1; the D gene is possibly TRBD1 (6 bases). Germline values: CDR1 DFQATT, CDR2 SNEGSKA (reference sequence). The CDR3 has 15 amino acids. V lost 3 bases to trimming and J lost 0 bases, with 12 bases between them. CDR3 bases: TGCAGTGCTAGTAAGACAGGCCTCTCCTACAATGAGCAGTTCTTC. Encoded protein: CSASKTGLSYNEQFF.

J is TRBJ1-1 and V is TRBV7-2, with D possibly TRBD1 on 6 matching bases. This CDR3 is 15 amino acids long. CDR1 and CDR2 (germline): SGHTA, FQGNSA. V was pared by 5 bases and J by 1 base, with 14 bases between. CDR3 sequence: CASSQWGQSNTEAFF. CDR3 bases: TGTGCCAGCAGCCAATGGGGACAATCGAACACTGAAGCTTTCTTT.

This clonotype was seen many times. This sequence joins TRBV2 and TRBJ1-1, with 11 nucleotides matching TRBD1. The germline CDR1 and CDR2 sequences are SNHLY and FYNNEI. The CDR3 totals 15 residues. J gave up 8 bases and V 4 bases, and 9 bases lay outside the gene matches. This CDR3 is CASSGTGGAWGEAFF. In DNA form, the CDR3 reads TGTGCCAGCAGTGGGACAGGGGGCGCTTGGGGGGAAGCTTTCTTT.

This clonotype appeared a few times. The chain recombines TRBV7-2 with TRBJ2-2; 8 bases fit TRBD2. CDR3 size: 15 residues. CDR1 and CDR2 from the germline V gene are SGHTA and FQGNSA. Germline trimming cut 1 base from V and 5 bases from J; bases unmatched to any gene: 3. The CDR3 region has the DNA TGTGCCAGCAGCTTAGAGATAGCGGGGACCGGGGAGCTGTTTTTT. Encoded protein: CASSLEIAGTGELFF. The full variable domain, in which reference TRBV7-2 and TRBJ2-2 provide the parts outside the CDR3, is GAGVSQSPSNKVTEKGKDVELRCDPISGHTALYWYRQSLGQGLEFLIYFQGNSAPDKSGLPSDRFSAERTGGSVSTLTIQRTQQEDSAVYLCASSLEIAGTGELFFGEGSRLTVL.